These T cell receptor beta chains were read from a single sample in a study of OX40 agonist ivuxolimab in advanced cancers. Repertoires were generated with immunoSEQ multiplex PCR, while TCRdb's copy carries only in-frame clones and drops some. The sample yields 69,000 or so clones, around 89% seen once. Sample: CD4+ or CD8+ T cells sorted from blood, taken in a trial of the OX40 agonist ivuxolimab. These TCRs come from an adult with an advanced solid tumor such as melanoma, head and neck, liver or kidney cancer. Each CDR3 is given with its conserved first and last residue. The order of the fields is D gene, clone size, J gene, V gene, CDR3 protein, CDR3 DNA. A D gene is named only where the DNA matches it firmly. Expanded clones get a size class; other rows say once, few or many, or leave the size out.

D: NA; size: once; J: TRBJ2-1; V: TRBV14; CDR3: CASSPRDFYNEQFF; DNA: TGTGCCAGCAGCCCTCGGGACTTCTACAATGAGCAGTTCTTC
D: NA; size: few; J: TRBJ2-3; V: TRBV4-2; CDR3: CASSPDFLSTDTQYF; DNA: TGTGCCAGCAGCCCGGACTTTTTGAGCACAGATACGCAGTATTTT
D: NA; size: NA; J: TRBJ2-7; V: TRBV27; CDR3: CASSLSQPYEQYF; DNA: TGTGCCAGCAGTTTATCCCAGCCCTACGAGCAGTACTTC
D: NA; size: NA; J: TRBJ2-1; V: TRBV19; CDR3: CASSIGGNEQFF; DNA: TGTGCCAGTAGTATCGGGGGCAATGAGCAGTTCTTC
D: NA; size: NA; J: TRBJ2-6; V: TRBV6-1; CDR3: CASSEEVAAGANVLTF; DNA: TGTGCCAGCAGTGAGGAGGTAGCGGCGGGGGCCAACGTCCTGACTTTC
D: TRBD2; size: NA; J: TRBJ2-5; V: TRBV5-4; CDR3: CASSFSSGAGEETQYF; DNA: TGTGCCAGCAGCTTTTCTAGCGGCGCCGGAGAGGAGACCCAGTACTTC
D: NA; size: medium-sized; J: TRBJ2-7; V: TRBV7-9; CDR3: CASSSTLTDTSYEQYF; DNA: TGTGCCAGCAGCTCTACTTTGACTGACACCTCCTACGAGCAGTACTTC
D: TRBD2; size: NA; J: TRBJ2-3; V: TRBV6-6; CDR3: CASSSTAGVADTQYF; DNA: TGTGCCAGTTCTAGTACAGCGGGGGTCGCTGATACGCAGTATTTT
D: NA; size: NA; J: TRBJ2-3; V: TRBV5-4; CDR3: CASSFGRASTDTQYF; DNA: TGTGCCAGCAGCTTTGGACGGGCCAGCACAGATACGCAGTATTTT
D: TRBD1; size: NA; J: TRBJ2-5; V: TRBV29-1; CDR3: CSMMTGGRETQYF; DNA: TGCAGCATGATGACAGGGGGCAGGGAGACCCAGTACTTC
D: NA; size: NA; J: TRBJ1-1; V: TRBV19; CDR3: CASTTGLPTEAFF; DNA: TGTGCCAGTACCACAGGCTTGCCTACAGAGGCTTTCTTT
D: NA; size: NA; J: TRBJ1-6; V: TRBV5-1; CDR3: CASSSVEGSDNSPLHF; DNA: TGCGCCAGCAGCTCCGTAGAGGGTTCGGATAATTCACCCCTCCACTTT
D: NA; size: once; J: TRBJ2-5; V: TRBV4-1; CDR3: CASSQVAAPETQYF; DNA: TGCGCCAGCAGCCAAGTAGCGGCCCCAGAGACCCAGTACTTC
D: TRBD1; size: NA; J: TRBJ1-1; V: TRBV5-1; CDR3: CASRPNTGVTEALF; DNA: TGCGCCAGCAGACCAAATACAGGGGTCACTGAAGCTCTCTTT
D: NA; size: medium-sized; J: TRBJ1-5; V: TRBV19; CDR3: CASNAQMDGYNQPQHF; DNA: TGTGCCAGTAATGCCCAAATGGATGGGTACAATCAGCCCCAGCATTTT
D: NA; size: NA; J: TRBJ1-5; V: TRBV7-2; CDR3: CASSLLSGGNQPQHF; DNA: TGTGCCAGCAGCTTACTATCAGGGGGCAATCAGCCCCAGCATTTT
D: NA; size: NA; J: TRBJ2-7; V: TRBV27; CDR3: CASSLSMRVIRNEQYF; DNA: TGTGCCAGCAGTTTATCGATGAGGGTCATCAGGAACGAGCAGTACTTC
D: TRBD1; size: NA; J: TRBJ1-2; V: TRBV4-1; CDR3: CASSPTPGTASYGYTF; DNA: TGCGCCAGCAGCCCCACCCCTGGGACAGCTTCGTATGGCTACACCTTC
D: NA; size: NA; J: TRBJ2-7; V: TRBV27; CDR3: CASSLATSSYEQYF; DNA: TGTGCCAGCAGTTTAGCCACAAGCTCCTACGAGCAGTACTTC
D: NA; size: once; J: TRBJ1-6; V: TRBV7-2; CDR3: CASSLPQDNSPLHF; DNA: TGTGCCAGCAGCTTACCCCAGGATAATTCACCCCTCCACTTT